A selection of T cell receptor beta chains follows, all from one sample in a study of CD8+ T cells in alopecia areata. Assay: immunoSEQ multiplex PCR; the TCRdb copy retains only in-frame clones and omits some. This sample has some 99,000 clones, with around 55% found just once. Here the sequenced sample was CD8+ T cells sorted from blood, taken at week 4, from a patient treated with tofacitinib. The receptors were gathered from a human donor with alopecia areata. Both conserved end residues are part of each CDR3. D genes are given only for firm matches. A clone size is listed for some rows: how often the clone was seen (once, few, many), or a class if it is expanded.

d_gene | abundance | j_gene | v_gene | CDR3aa | CDR3nt
. | . | TRBJ2-7 | TRBV7-2 | CASSPTTRDEQYF | TGTGCCAGCAGCCCCACGACCCGGGACGAGCAGTACTTC
. | . | TRBJ2-7 | TRBV27 | CASSQNRYEQYF | TGTGCCAGCAGTCAAAACAGATACGAGCAGTACTTC
. | . | TRBJ2-3 | TRBV7-2 | CASSLARVTDTQYF | TGTGCCAGCAGCTTAGCGAGGGTAACAGATACGCAGTATTTT
. | . | TRBJ1-1 | TRBV5-1 | CASSLGATEAFF | TGCGCCAGCAGCTTGGGGGCGACAGAAGCTTTCTTT
. | . | TRBJ2-7 | TRBV27 | CASSSVLAINGEQYF | TGTGCCAGCAGTTCTGTCCTAGCGATAAACGGCGAGCAGTACTTC
. | . | TRBJ1-2 | TRBV6-6 | CASSYDGVVTF | TGTGCCAGCAGTTACGACGGTGTTGTCACCTTC
TRBD1 | few | TRBJ2-3 | TRBV9 | CASRTGNGPDTQYF | TGTGCCAGCAGGACAGGGAACGGACCAGATACGCAGTATTTT
. | . | TRBJ2-7 | TRBV14 | CASSLWTNYEQYF | TGTGCCAGCAGCCTCTGGACAAACTACGAGCAGTACTTC
. | . | TRBJ1-5 | TRBV27 | CASSYGGNQPQHF | TGTGCCAGCAGTTACGGGGGCAATCAGCCCCAGCATTTT
. | . | TRBJ1-5 | TRBV30 | CAWSVLGPDQPQHF | TGTGCCTGGAGTGTACTCGGTCCTGATCAGCCCCAGCATTTT
TRBD2 | few | TRBJ2-7 | TRBV6-5 | CASSNREAGYEQYF | TGTGCCAGCAGTAATCGGGAGGCCGGGTACGAGCAGTACTTC
TRBD1 | . | TRBJ2-5 | TRBV13 | CASSPWDRVETQYF | TGTGCCAGCAGCCCATGGGACAGGGTGGAGACCCAGTACTTC
. | few | TRBJ2-5 | TRBV7-9 | CASSFGVSIYQETQYF | TGTGCCAGCAGCTTCGGGGTATCAATTTACCAAGAGACCCAGTACTTC
. | . | TRBJ1-1 | TRBV7-8 | CASSLSGSSMNTEAFF | TGTGCCAGCAGCTTATCCGGGAGTTCAATGAACACTGAAGCTTTCTTT
. | . | TRBJ2-3 | TRBV5-6 | CASSLVADTQYF | TGTGCCAGCAGCTTGGTCGCAGATACGCAGTATTTT
. | . | TRBJ2-1 | TRBV29-1 | CSVQLPSYNEQFF | TGCAGCGTTCAGCTTCCATCCTACAATGAGCAGTTCTTC
. | . | TRBJ1-5 | TRBV4-1 | CASSHTSGQPQHF | TGCGCCAGCAGCCATACGAGTGGTCAGCCCCAGCATTTT
TRBD2 | . | TRBJ2-7 | TRBV30 | CAWSTSGSYEQYF | TGTGCCTGGTCGACTAGCGGCTCCTACGAGCAGTACTTC
TRBD2 | . | TRBJ2-7 | TRBV4-1 | CASSIGSTSGSYEQYF | TGCGCCAGCAGCATCGGGAGTACTAGCGGGAGCTACGAGCAGTACTTC
. | . | TRBJ2-1 | TRBV6-5 | CASSYGGAYNEQFF | TGTGCCAGCAGTTACGGGGGAGCCTACAATGAGCAGTTCTTC
. | few | TRBJ2-4 | TRBV7-9 | CASSSEYIQYF | TGTGCCAGCAGCTCCGAGTACATTCAGTACTTC
. | few | TRBJ1-2 | TRBV9 | CASSQAFGGVDGYTF | TGTGCCAGCAGCCAAGCGTTTGGGGGCGTGGATGGCTACACCTTC
TRBD2 | . | TRBJ2-3 | TRBV28 | CASSLFSGSDTQYF | TGTGCCAGCAGTTTATTCAGCGGGAGTGATACGCAGTATTTT
. | . | TRBJ1-2 | TRBV7-6 | CASSHHTNYGYTF | TGTGCCAGCAGCCATCACACGAACTATGGCTACACCTTC
. | . | TRBJ1-2 | TRBV5-6 | CASSFRRANYGYTF | TGTGCCAGCAGCTTCCGCAGGGCGAACTATGGCTACACCTTC
TRBD1 | . | TRBJ2-1 | TRBV15 | CATSRIAGTGDEQFF | TGTGCCACCAGCAGGATAGCGGGGACAGGGGATGAGCAGTTCTTC
. | few | TRBJ2-5 | TRBV25-1 | CASSNALSQASQETQYF | TGTGCCAGCAGTAACGCTCTCTCACAGGCCTCCCAAGAGACCCAGTACTTC
. | . | TRBJ2-5 | TRBV6-5 | CASSRNSWGEETQYF | TGTGCCAGCAGTCGAAATAGTTGGGGGGAAGAGACCCAGTACTTC
. | . | TRBJ1-2 | TRBV30 | CAWSAEGRGGYTF | TGTGCCTGGAGTGCGGAAGGCCGTGGTGGCTACACCTTC
. | few | TRBJ1-1 | TRBV29-1 | CSVLEFFEAFF | TGCAGCGTTCTTGAGTTCTTCGAAGCTTTCTTT
. | . | TRBJ2-7 | TRBV30 | CAWRTPQREQYF | TGTGCCTGGAGAACTCCCCAGCGGGAGCAGTACTTC
TRBD1 | . | TRBJ1-6 | TRBV4-1 | CASSQEPGSETGRLLTLHF | TGCGCCAGCAGCCAAGAACCGGGATCAGAGACAGGGAGACTTTTAACCCTCCACTTT
TRBD2 | . | TRBJ2-3 | TRBV7-2 | CASSWGDYETTDTQYF | TGTGCCAGCAGCTGGGGGGACTATGAGACCACAGATACGCAGTATTTT
. | . | TRBJ2-5 | TRBV25-1 | CASSGRDTVGETQYF | TGTGCCAGCAGTGGCCGGGACACGGTGGGTGAGACCCAGTACTTC
. | few | TRBJ2-7 | TRBV21-1 | CASSKIPRISYEQYF | TGTGCCAGCAGCAAAATCCCCAGGATCTCCTACGAGCAGTACTTC
. | few | TRBJ2-1 | TRBV7-9 | CASSLEDSRGAEQFF | TGTGCCAGCAGCTTAGAGGACAGTAGGGGGGCTGAGCAGTTCTTC
. | . | TRBJ2-6 | TRBV7-9 | CASSFLGSGANVLTF | TGTGCCAGCAGCTTTTTAGGATCTGGGGCCAACGTCCTGACTTTC
. | . | TRBJ2-7 | TRBV30 | CAWSVLSSEQYF | TGTGCCTGGAGTGTACTTTCTTCCGAGCAGTACTTC
. | . | TRBJ1-6 | TRBV4-3 | CASSQYTDSPLHF | TGCGCCAGCAGCCAGTATACGGATTCACCCCTCCACTTT
. | . | TRBJ2-5 | TRBV7-2 | CASSLGIRRAQETQYF | TGTGCCAGCAGCTTAGGCATTCGGCGGGCCCAAGAGACCCAGTACTTC
TRBD2 | . | TRBJ2-3 | TRBV7-9 | CASSLDGLGDSGTDTQYF | TGTGCCAGCAGCTTAGACGGACTAGGCGATTCGGGCACAGATACGCAGTATTTT
. | few | TRBJ2-1 | TRBV30 | CAWSVPYNEQFF | TGTGCCTGGAGTGTACCCTACAATGAGCAGTTCTTC
. | . | TRBJ2-7 | TRBV6-5 | CASSETDLAYEQYF | TGTGCCAGCAGTGAGACAGATCTCGCCTACGAGCAGTACTTC
TRBD1 | . | TRBJ2-7 | TRBV27 | CASSLGQGESYEQYF | TGTGCCAGCAGTTTGGGACAGGGAGAATCCTACGAGCAGTACTTC
. | . | TRBJ2-7 | TRBV4-3 | CASSQESLGGYEQYF | TGCGCCAGCAGCCAAGAGTCTCTAGGGGGCTACGAGCAGTACTTC
TRBD1 | . | TRBJ1-5 | TRBV4-1 | CASSQGQGEGQPQHF | TGCGCCAGCAGCCAAGGACAGGGGGAGGGTCAGCCCCAGCATTTT